This entry lists 9 T cell receptor beta chains sequenced from one sample in a study of cytomegalovirus exposure and HLA in healthy donors. Repertoires were generated with immunoSEQ multiplex PCR, while TCRdb's copy carries only in-frame clones and drops some. The sample has roughly 100,000 clones, about 88% seen once. Sequenced input: PBMCs. The receptor set was obtained from a woman aged 18 to 35 in good health and CMV-seropositive.

The genes are TRBV29-1 and TRBJ2-7; D ambiguous. V shed 4 bases and J shed 0 bases, with 7 bases lying between them. Germline V gene data show CDR1 as SQVTM and CDR2 as ANQGSEA. The CDR3 has 12 residues. CDR3 bases: TGCAGCGTTGGTGAGAGCTCCTACGAGCAGTACTTC. Translation: CSVGESSYEQYF.

This chain uses TRBV27 with TRBJ2-7, with D possibly TRBD1 on 5 matching bases. The CDR3 consists of 14 residues. V was trimmed by 3 bases and J by 0 bases, leaving 9 bases between them. CDR1 is MNHEY, CDR2 SMNVEV, per germline (reference sequence). The CDR3 here is CASSLVDSSYEQYF. Here the CDR3 DNA reads TGTGCCAGCAGTTTGGTTGACAGCTCCTACGAGCAGTACTTC.

A note on this clone: Other nucleotide sequences from this sample produce the same CDR3. The chain employs TRBV19 and TRBJ1-1, with D maybe TRBD1 (5 bases). The CDR3 contains 13 residues. Germline CDR1 LNHDA, CDR2 SQIVND (reference sequence). The V gene lost 6 bases and the J gene lost 3 bases, with 11 bases spanning the gap. The CDR3 DNA is TGTGCCAGTAGAAGCGCGGGGGACACTGAAGCTTTCTTT. Protein sequence: CASRSAGDTEAFF.

This chain connects TRBV27 to TRBJ1-1; possibly TRBD1 for D (5 bases). The germline CDR1 and CDR2 sequences are MNHEY and SMNVEV (reference sequence). The germline V and J ends were trimmed by 3 bases and 3 bases, with 8 bases remaining between them. This CDR3 has 13 residues. CDR3 in amino acids: CASSFVGDTEAFF. Written as DNA, the CDR3 is TGTGCCAGCAGTTTTGTAGGGGACACTGAAGCTTTCTTT.

This clone appeared a few times. V gene TRBV5-1 combines with J gene TRBJ1-5; D uncertain. The CDR3 totals 15 residues. The germline V gene encodes CDR1 SGHRS and CDR2 YFSETQ. V lost 3 bases and J lost 5, with 15 bases in between. The CDR3 is CASSYQSGPDQPQHF. The CDR3, as DNA: TGCGCCAGCAGCTACCAAAGTGGGCCTGATCAGCCCCAGCATTTT.

The gene calls are TRBV28 and TRBJ1-6, with 7 nucleotides matching TRBD1. Unmatched junction bases numbered 7, after V lost 5 bases and J lost 9 bases. The CDR3 totals 14 residues. Germline lookup yields CDR1 MDHEN and CDR2 SYDVKM. The CDR3 DNA follows: TGTGCCAGCAGTGTGACAGGGATTAGTTCACCCCTCCACTTT. This translates into CASSVTGISSPLHF.

The DNA of the CDR3 is TGTGCCAGAAACAGGAAGAGCTCCTACGAGCAGTACTTC. This translates into CARNRKSSYEQYF. The J gene is TRBJ2-7, the V gene TRBV21-1; the DNA was not compared with TRBD1, the D call given in the table. TRBV21-1 is deemed a pseudogene. The CDR3 covers 13 residues.

The chain recombines TRBV6-1 with TRBJ2-2; no firm D call. The CDR3 contains 12 residues. Trimming took off 1 base at V and 7 bases at J, with 4 bases between the two ends. Germline CDR1 is MNHNS and CDR2 is SASEGT. The CDR3 reads CASSEGGGELFF. CDR3 DNA: TGTGCCAGCAGTGAAGGAGGCGGGGAGCTGTTTTTT.

This clone was seen only a few times. The chain joins TRBV9 to TRBJ1-6, with D possibly matching TRBD1 (5 bases). The CDR3 contains 14 residues. The V gene lost 2 bases and the J gene lost 8 bases, with 11 bases spanning the gap. The germline V gene encodes CDR1 SGDLS and CDR2 YYNGEE. The CDR3 DNA sequence: TGTGCCAGCAGCGTCCCAGGGAAAGATTCACCCCTCCACTTT. It specifies CASSVPGKDSPLHF.